The clone carrying this T cell receptor beta chain has at least ten counts. Library preparation (for TCRbeta) was performed with unique molecular identifiers. A single record per CDR3 protein comes from TCRdb applying MiXCR to the PCR reads. Here the sample spans a few hundred thousand distinct CDR3 sequences, 20% to 30% being singletons. Germline V gives CDR1 DFQATT, CDR2 SNEGSKA (reference sequence). This CDR3 region has 13 residues. V gave up 3 bases and J gave up 4 bases, with 10 bases separating them. The sample originates from a study of T-cell reconstitution after alpha-beta-depleted transplantation in children.

The chain joins TRBV20-1 to TRBJ1-5; the D is unclear. The clonotype was recovered from a girl aged 2-10 years with Fanconi anemia, due to receive a stem cell transplant. This sample comprised PBMCs, obtained before TCRalphabeta/CD19-depleted stem cell transplant. CDR3 DNA: TGCAGTGCTAGTTCGGCTTTTAATCAGCCCCAGCATTTT. It codes for CSASSAFNQPQHF.